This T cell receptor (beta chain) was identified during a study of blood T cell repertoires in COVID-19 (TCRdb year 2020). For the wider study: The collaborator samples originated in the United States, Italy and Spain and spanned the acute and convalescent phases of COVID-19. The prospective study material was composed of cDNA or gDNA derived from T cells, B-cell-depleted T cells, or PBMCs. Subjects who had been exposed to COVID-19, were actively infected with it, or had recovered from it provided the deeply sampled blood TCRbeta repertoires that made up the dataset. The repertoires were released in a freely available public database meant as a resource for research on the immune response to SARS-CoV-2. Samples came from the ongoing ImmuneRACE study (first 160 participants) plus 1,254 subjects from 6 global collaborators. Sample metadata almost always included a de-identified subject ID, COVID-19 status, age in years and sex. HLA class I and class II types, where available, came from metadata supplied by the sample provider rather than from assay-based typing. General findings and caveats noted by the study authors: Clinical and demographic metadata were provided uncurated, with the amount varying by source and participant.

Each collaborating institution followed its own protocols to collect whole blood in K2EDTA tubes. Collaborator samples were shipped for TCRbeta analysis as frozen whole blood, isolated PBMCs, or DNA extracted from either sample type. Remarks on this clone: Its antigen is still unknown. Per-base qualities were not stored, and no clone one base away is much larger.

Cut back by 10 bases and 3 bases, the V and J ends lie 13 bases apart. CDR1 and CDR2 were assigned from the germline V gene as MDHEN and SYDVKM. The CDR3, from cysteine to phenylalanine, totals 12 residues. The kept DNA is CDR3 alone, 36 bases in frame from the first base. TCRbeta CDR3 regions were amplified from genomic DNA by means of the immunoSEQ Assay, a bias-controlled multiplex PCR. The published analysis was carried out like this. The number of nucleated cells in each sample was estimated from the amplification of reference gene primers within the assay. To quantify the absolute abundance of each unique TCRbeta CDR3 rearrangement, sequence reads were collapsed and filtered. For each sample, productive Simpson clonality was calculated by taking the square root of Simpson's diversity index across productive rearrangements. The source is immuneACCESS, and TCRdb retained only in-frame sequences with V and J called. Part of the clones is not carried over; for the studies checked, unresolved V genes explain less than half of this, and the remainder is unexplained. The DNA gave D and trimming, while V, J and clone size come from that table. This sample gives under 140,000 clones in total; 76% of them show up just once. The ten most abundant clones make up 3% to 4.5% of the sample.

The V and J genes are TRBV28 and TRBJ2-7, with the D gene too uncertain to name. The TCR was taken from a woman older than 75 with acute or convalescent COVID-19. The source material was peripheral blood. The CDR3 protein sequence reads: CATRGALYEQYF. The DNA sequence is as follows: TGTGCCACACGAGGTGCGCTCTACGAGCAGTACTTC.